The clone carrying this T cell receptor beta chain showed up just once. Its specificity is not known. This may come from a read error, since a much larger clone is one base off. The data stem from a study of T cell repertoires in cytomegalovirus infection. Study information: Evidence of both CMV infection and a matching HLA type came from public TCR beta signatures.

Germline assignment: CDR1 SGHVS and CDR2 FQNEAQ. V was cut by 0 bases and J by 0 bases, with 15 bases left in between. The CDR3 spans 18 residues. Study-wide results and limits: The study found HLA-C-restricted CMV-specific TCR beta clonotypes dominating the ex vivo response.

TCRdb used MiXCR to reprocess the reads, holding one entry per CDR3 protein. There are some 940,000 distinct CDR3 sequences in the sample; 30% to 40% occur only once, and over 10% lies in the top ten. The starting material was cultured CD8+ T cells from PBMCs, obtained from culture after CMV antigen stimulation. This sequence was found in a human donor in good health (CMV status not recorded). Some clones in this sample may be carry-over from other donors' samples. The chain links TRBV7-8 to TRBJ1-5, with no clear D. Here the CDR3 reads CASSLAVGFLYSNQPQHF. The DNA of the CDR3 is TGTGCCAGCAGCTTAGCGGTCGGATTCCTTTATAGCAATCAGCCCCAGCATTTT.